This T cell receptor (beta chain) was identified during a study of regulatory T cells in long-lasting Graves disease (dated by TCRdb to about 2021). About the investigation overall: Patients with newly diagnosed Graves' disease had been on antithyroid drugs for under 3 months. Patients with persistent Graves' disease were compared with patients with newly diagnosed Graves' disease using TCR sequencing and RNA sequencing of peripheral blood. The study was conducted in China and was registered as a clinical trial. A total of around 35 samples were covered by TCR sequencing, comprising approximately 13 persistent and around 20 newly diagnosed Graves' disease patients.

Explained via the paper, the time point label denotes: newly diagnosed GD, antithyroid drugs for less than 3 months. For both TCR sequencing and RNA sequencing, RNA was extracted from PBMCs using TRIzol. Graves' disease was diagnosed according to American Thyroid Association guidelines. Recruitment of patients was carried out at an endocrinology department in Xi'an, China. Each patient gave about 9.1 milliliters of peripheral blood, collected in an EDTA anticoagulant tube. Ficoll Paque Plus density gradient separation was used to isolate PBMCs, and no further T cell sorting was performed. An Agilent 2100 Bioanalyzer and agarose gel were used to check RNA quality, while a NanoDrop 2000 measured RNA concentration. This clonotype was found many times. The specificity of this receptor is unknown. No much larger clone is present one base from it, and per-base qualities are unavailable. What the work shows at the level of the full study, not this receptor alone: Compared with newly diagnosed patients, patients with persistent Graves' disease had lower TCR Shannon entropy and fewer highly expanded clones, which suggests clonal expansion. As a limitation, the authors acknowledged that the small sample size may reduce accuracy. The study examined only peripheral blood because the primary lesion, thyroid tissue, could not be accessed. Only the TCR beta chain was sequenced and analyzed. Patients with persistent disease shared more public clonotypes (about 2,700) than newly diagnosed patients did (966). Preferential use of TRBV28, TRBJ1-2 and TRBJ2-5 was observed in persistent disease, whereas TRBV20-1 and TRBJ2-1 were favored in newly diagnosed disease.

V is cut back by 5 bases and J by 6 bases, with 7 bases in the junction unmatched. CDR1 and CDR2 were assigned from the germline V gene (reference sequence) as DFQATT and SNEGSKA. Including cysteine and phenylalanine, the CDR3 has 13 amino acids. CDR3 DNA only is kept here, 39 bases in frame from base 1. Libraries were built with multiplex PCR. Instrument on record: Illumina HiSeq 4000. To build TCR beta libraries, CDR3 regions were amplified by Arm-PCR using iRepertoire HTBI primers. Gel purification was performed on PCR products prior to sequencing. In the source study's methods: A total of roughly 58 TRBV and 14 TRBJ segments were identified across samples and were used for gene usage analysis of CDR3 amino acid clonotypes. Filtered high-quality paired reads were merged into contigs using COPE and FqMerger. Contigs were aligned with BLAST to IMGT TRBV, TRBD and TRBJ reference genes, and CDR3 was defined per IMGT. Any clonotype with a frequency above 0.1% was classified as a highly expanded clone. Shannon entropy was used to measure repertoire diversity, and the Gini coefficient was used to measure V-J evenness. A clonotype was considered public if more than one individual shared it. The public sequencing data were trimmed at Q25 with fastp and processed into clonotypes with MiXCR by TCRdb, which kept only in-frame beta chains. Entries are consolidated by CDR3 protein sequence, retaining the most common genes and DNA. The V and J calls follow TCRdb's processing rather than the paper's. Here the sample has about 620,000 distinct CDR3 sequences; roughly 16% occur a single time. Clones ranked in the top ten supply approximately 20% of the sample.

These data were likewise used in another study, on T cells in Graves' hyperthyroidism and ophthalmopathy. From the second report: Stable Graves' hyperthyroidism was defined as the absence of progression to ophthalmopathy over 18 months of follow-up. The hyperthyroidism patients were between 18 and 65 years old and newly diagnosed, with a disease duration of less than 2 months. The study excluded patients with uncontrolled infections, other autoimmune diseases, pregnancy or lactation. Clinical symptoms, serum thyroxine and TRAb, thyroid ultrasound, and orbital computed tomography formed the basis for the diagnoses. The TCR CDR3 was subjected to a first round of RT-PCR using the HTBI primer set and the Qiagen OneStep RT-PCR kit. Most expanded thyroid clonotypes (frequency above 0.001) were also detected in blood, suggesting blood repertoires may reflect thyroid immune responses. Ophthalmopathy was separated from stable hyperthyroidism by a 13 V-J signature model, with about 88% sensitivity and about 81% specificity obtained in cross-validation and 80%/75% obtained in testing. In validation, the model predicted progression to ophthalmopathy with just under 71% sensitivity and 72% to 75% specificity, a median of 6.5 months before onset. A discovery cohort of roughly 100 patients, 43 with Graves' ophthalmopathy and 57 with stable Graves' hyperthyroidism, was used to find distinguishing TCR V-J signatures. Whether ophthalmopathy could be predicted prospectively was tested in an independent validation cohort made up of under 20 hyperthyroidism patients plus 17 patients who later progressed to ophthalmopathy. For training and testing, the 100 or so patients in the discovery cohort were randomly divided in a 7:3 ratio. Thyroid tissue and blood T-cell repertoires from more than 5 Graves' hyperthyroidism patients were also compared in the study. Following sampling, methimazole starting at 30 mg daily was given to hyperthyroidism patients, and high-dose intravenous methylprednisolone was given to ophthalmopathy patients. A second multiplex PCR round built the libraries, followed by size selection and purification. The libraries were sequenced on an Illumina HiSeq2000 using paired-end 100 bp reads. Raw data were processed with SOAPnuke, discarding reads with adapters, uncalled bases, mean Phred below 15, or no exact constant-primer or identifier match. COPE v1.2.5 was used to merge high-quality paired reads, and clonotypes were defined as unique nucleotide sequences. Clonotypes were aligned to IMGT TRBV, TRBD and TRBJ reference segments using MiTCR v1.1. Analysis was restricted to V-J combinations with a frequency above 0.0001, which covered 99.2% of repertoires. The TCS score was defined as the ratio of F50 (clonal expansion) to E x V (chaos), calculated using BLOSUM62-based TCRdist between CDR3 peptides within each V-J. Welch's t-statistics and random forest reduced 514 V-J features to roughly 13, which were used in a naive Bayes classifier (R e1071). Sample size was not statistically predetermined, and investigators were not blinded to group allocation. TCR Vbeta CDR3 sequencing of around 130 peripheral blood samples (over 40 ophthalmopathy, 75 to 80 hyperthyroidism and roughly 17 progressor patients) is reported in the paper.

Recombination connected TRBV20-1 to TRBJ1-2; 9 bases in the junction line up with TRBD1. This clonotype was obtained from a woman aged 25 to 39 with Graves disease. Donor details come from another sample of the same person, matched by shared clones. This specimen was peripheral blood mononuclear cells (PBMCs), taken at new diagnosis, from a patient treated with antithyroid drugs. The encoded CDR3 is CSASWDRVNGYTF. The nucleotide sequence is given as TGCAGTGCTTCCTGGGACAGGGTAAATGGCTACACCTTC.